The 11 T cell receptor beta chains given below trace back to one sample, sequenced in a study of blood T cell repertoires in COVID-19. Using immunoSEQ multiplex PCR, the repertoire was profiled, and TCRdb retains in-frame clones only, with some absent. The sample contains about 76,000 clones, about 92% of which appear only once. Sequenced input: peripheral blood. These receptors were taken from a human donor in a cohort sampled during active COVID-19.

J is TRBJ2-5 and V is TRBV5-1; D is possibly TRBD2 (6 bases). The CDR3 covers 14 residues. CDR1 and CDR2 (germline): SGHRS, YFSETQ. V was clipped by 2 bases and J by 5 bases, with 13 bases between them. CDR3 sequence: CASSFGGYGETQYF. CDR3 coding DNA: TGCGCCAGCAGCTTCGGGGGTTACGGTGAGACCCAGTACTTC.

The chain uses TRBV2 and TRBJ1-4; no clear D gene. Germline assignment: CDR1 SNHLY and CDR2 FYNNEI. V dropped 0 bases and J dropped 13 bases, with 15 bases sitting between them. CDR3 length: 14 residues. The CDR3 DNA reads TGTGCCAGCAGTGAAGCGCTTCGGGTTAGCGGACTGTTTTTT. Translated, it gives CASSEALRVSGLFF. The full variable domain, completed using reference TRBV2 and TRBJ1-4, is EPEVTQTPSHQVTQMGQEVILRCVPISNHLYFYWYRQILGQKVEFLVSFYNNEISEKSEIFDDQFSVERPDGSNFTLKIRSTKLEDSAMYFCASSEALRVSGLFFGSGTQLSVL.

The CDR3 region has the DNA TGTGCCACCAGTGATTTTGGCACCACCCCAGAGACCCAGTACTTC. Amino acids: CATSDFGTTPETQYF. The chain recombines TRBV24-1 with TRBJ2-5, with D hard to call. V was clipped by 1 base and J by 4 bases, with 12 bases between them. The CDR3 runs to 15 residues. Germline CDR1 reads KGHDR; CDR2 reads SFDVKD.

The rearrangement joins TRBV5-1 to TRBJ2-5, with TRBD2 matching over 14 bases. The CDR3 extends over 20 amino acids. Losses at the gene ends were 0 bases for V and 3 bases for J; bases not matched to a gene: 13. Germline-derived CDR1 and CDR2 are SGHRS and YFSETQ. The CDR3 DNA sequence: TGCGCCAGCAGCTTGGGGTTTTCCGAGGGACTAGCGGGAGCTGAAGAGACCCAGTACTTC. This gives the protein CASSLGFSEGLAGAEETQYF.

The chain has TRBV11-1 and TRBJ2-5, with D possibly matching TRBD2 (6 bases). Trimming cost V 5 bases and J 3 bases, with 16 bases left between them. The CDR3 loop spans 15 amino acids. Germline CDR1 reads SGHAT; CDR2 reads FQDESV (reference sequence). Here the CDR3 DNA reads TGTGCCAGCAGCCCTAGGCGGGGTTTTGAAGAGACCCAGTACTTC. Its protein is CASSPRRGFEETQYF.

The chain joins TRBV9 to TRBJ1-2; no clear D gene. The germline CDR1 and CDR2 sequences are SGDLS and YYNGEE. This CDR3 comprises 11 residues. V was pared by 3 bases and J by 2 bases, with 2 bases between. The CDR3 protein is CASSANYGYTF. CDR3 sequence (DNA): TGTGCCAGCAGCGCAAACTATGGCTACACCTTC.

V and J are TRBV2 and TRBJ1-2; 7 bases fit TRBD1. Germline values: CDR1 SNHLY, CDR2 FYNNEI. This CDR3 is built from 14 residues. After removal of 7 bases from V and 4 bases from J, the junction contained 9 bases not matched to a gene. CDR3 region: CASTWDSFAYGYTF. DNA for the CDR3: TGTGCCAGCACATGGGACAGCTTCGCCTATGGCTACACCTTC.

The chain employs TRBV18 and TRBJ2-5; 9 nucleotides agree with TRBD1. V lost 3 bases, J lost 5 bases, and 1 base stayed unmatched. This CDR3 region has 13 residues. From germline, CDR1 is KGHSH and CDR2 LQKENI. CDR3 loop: CASSPGQGETQYF. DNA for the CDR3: TGTGCCAGCTCACCGGGACAGGGCGAGACCCAGTACTTC.

The CDR3 spells CAISAGGRSTGELFF. The CDR3 region has the DNA TGTGCCATCAGTGCAGGGGGCCGCAGCACCGGGGAGCTGTTTTTT. V and J are TRBV10-3 and TRBJ2-2, with 8 bases matching TRBD1. V was pared by 4 bases and J by 4 bases, with 5 bases of the junction left unmatched. Germline assignment: CDR1 ENHRY and CDR2 SYGVKD. This CDR3 contains 15 residues.

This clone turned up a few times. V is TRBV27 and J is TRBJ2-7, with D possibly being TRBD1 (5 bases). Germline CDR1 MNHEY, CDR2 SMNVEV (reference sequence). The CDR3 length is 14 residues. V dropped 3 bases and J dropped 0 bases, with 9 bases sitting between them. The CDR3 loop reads CASSFDDSSYEQYF. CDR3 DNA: TGTGCCAGCAGTTTTGATGACAGCTCCTACGAGCAGTACTTC.

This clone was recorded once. CDR3 region: CASSPVGGTGELFF. In DNA form, the CDR3 reads TGTGCCAGCAGTCCAGTCGGAGGGACCGGGGAGCTGTTTTTT. V and J are TRBV27 and TRBJ2-2, with a tentative D call TRBD2 (6 bases). Trimming stripped 5 bases from V and 5 bases from J, with 12 bases between. The CDR3 runs 14 residues. Germline V lookup: CDR1 MNHEY, CDR2 SMNVEV (reference sequence).